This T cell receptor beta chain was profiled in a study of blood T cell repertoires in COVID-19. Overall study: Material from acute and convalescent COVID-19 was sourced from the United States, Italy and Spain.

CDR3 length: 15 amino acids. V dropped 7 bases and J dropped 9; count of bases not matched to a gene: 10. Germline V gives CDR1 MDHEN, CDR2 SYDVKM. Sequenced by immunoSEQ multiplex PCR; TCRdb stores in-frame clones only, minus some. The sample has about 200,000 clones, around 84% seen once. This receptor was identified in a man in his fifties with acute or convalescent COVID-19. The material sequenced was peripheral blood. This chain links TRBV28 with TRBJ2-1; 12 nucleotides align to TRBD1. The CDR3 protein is CASNPGQGALSEQFF. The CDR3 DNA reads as TGTGCCAGCAACCCGGGACAGGGGGCTCTCTCTGAGCAGTTCTTC.